The 13 T cell receptor beta chains below were found in one sample sequenced in a study of T-cell memory formation after mild COVID-19. TCRdb fed the 5' RACE reads into MiXCR, producing one record per CDR3 protein. There are tens of thousands of distinct CDR3 sequences in the sample; under 25% occur only once, and more than 1.5% lies in the top ten. The sample was PBMCs or a T cell subset sorted from them (not recorded which). These TCRs come from an adult who had mild COVID-19 (a few samples of this study predate the infection). Cell type and time point are not known.

There are many counts of this clonotype. The J gene is TRBJ2-7, the V gene TRBV29-1; 12 bases fit TRBD1. J was trimmed by 5 bases and V by 6 bases; bases with no gene match: 11. Germline values: CDR1 SQVTM, CDR2 ANQGSEA. The CDR3 contains 15 residues. In nucleotides, the CDR3 is TGCAGCGTCCCTATTCCGGGACAGGGGGCTGACGAGCAGTACTTC. This translates into CSVPIPGQGADEQYF.

Ten or more counts support this clonotype. The chain is built from TRBV7-9 and TRBJ2-7; D is unresolved. The CDR3 has 15 residues. The germline gives CDR1 SEHNR, CDR2 FQNEAQ (reference sequence). With 7 bases removed from V and 2 bases from J, the gap between germline ends came to 18 bases. Written as DNA, the CDR3 is TGTGCCAGCACCCGGGCGGCAGCAAGCACCTACGAGCAGTACTTC. Translated: CASTRAAASTYEQYF.

This clonotype was seen a few times. The genes are TRBV6-5 and TRBJ1-1; no clear D. V was trimmed by 1 base and J by 1 base, leaving 13 bases between them. The CDR3 is 16 residues long. The germline gives CDR1 MNHEY, CDR2 SVGAGI. The CDR3 protein is CASSYYSETSNTEAFF. The CDR3 nucleotides read TGTGCCAGCAGTTACTATTCTGAGACATCGAACACTGAAGCTTTCTTT.

This clonotype was seen at least ten times. This chain joins TRBV20-1 and TRBJ2-5, with D perhaps matching TRBD2 (6 bases). The V gene's germline CDR1 is DFQATT and CDR2 SNEGSKA (reference sequence). The CDR3 is 14 residues long. Trimming cost V 0 bases and J 1 base, with 9 bases left between them. The CDR3 loop reads CSARDPGVQETQYF. CDR3 nucleotide sequence: TGCAGTGCTAGAGATCCGGGGGTCCAAGAGACCCAGTACTTC.

This clonotype showed up just a few times. The chain employs TRBV5-4 and TRBJ2-7, with D uncertain. The CDR3 runs 13 residues. V was trimmed by 4 bases and J by 5 bases, leaving 13 bases between them. Per germline, CDR1 SGHNT and CDR2 YYREEE (reference sequence). In DNA form, the CDR3 reads TGTGCCAGCAGCCCCTCTGGACGGGACGAGCAGTACTTC. Translating gives CASSPSGRDEQYF.

This clonotype was recorded many times. The J gene is TRBJ1-1, the V gene TRBV7-8, with 9 bases matching TRBD1. Germline V CDR1 and CDR2: SGHVS, FQNEAQ. After removal of 3 bases from V and 6 bases from J, the junction contained 11 bases not matched to a gene. The CDR3 is 16 amino acids. CDR3 sequence (DNA): TGTGCCAGCAGCTTCACTCCGGGACAGGGATATTCTGAAGCTTTCTTT. Protein sequence: CASSFTPGQGYSEAFF.

DNA of the CDR3: TGTGCCAGCAGCCCGGGACAGGGGAACTATGGCTACACCTTC. Amino acids: CASSPGQGNYGYTF. J is TRBJ1-2 and V is TRBV7-6; TRBD1 matches 10 bases. Germline lookup yields CDR1 SGHVS and CDR2 FNYEAQ. Trimming removed 5 bases from V and 2 bases from J; junction bases left unmatched: 2. The CDR3 totals 14 residues. Combining the CDR3 with reference TRBV7-6 and TRBJ1-2 gives the whole variable domain GAGVSQSPRYKVTKRGQDVALRCDPISGHVSLYWYRQALGQGPEFLTYFNYEAQQDKSGLPNDRFSAERPEGSISTLTIQRTEQRDSAMYRCASSPGQGNYGYTFGSGTRLTVV.

This clonotype was recorded at least ten times. The chain recombines TRBV24-1 with TRBJ2-3; D gene unclear. V shed 6 bases and J shed 0 bases, with 12 bases lying between them. CDR3 length equals 15 residues. CDR1 is KGHDR, CDR2 SFDVKD, per germline. The CDR3 nucleotides read TGTGCCACCAGTAAGTCCGGTGGGAGCACAGATACGCAGTATTTT. Its protein is CATSKSGGSTDTQYF.

The chain joins TRBV7-8 to TRBJ1-6, with a weak D call TRBD1 (5 bases). The V gene's germline CDR1 is SGHVS and CDR2 FQNEAQ. This CDR3 contains 15 residues. V shed 4 bases and J shed 9 bases, with 16 bases lying between them. CDR3 protein: CASSSTGDRGSPLHF. In nucleotides, the CDR3 is TGTGCCAGCAGCTCGACGGGGGATAGGGGTTCACCCCTCCACTTT. The full variable domain, with the rest looked up from reference TRBV7-8 and TRBJ1-6, is GAGVSQSPRYKVAKRGQDVALRCDPISGHVSLFWYQQALGQGPEFLTYFQNEAQLDKSGLPSDRFFAERPEGSVSTLKIQRTQQEDSAVYLCASSSTGDRGSPLHFGNGTRLTVT.

At least ten counts were recorded for this clonotype. The rearrangement uses TRBV19 and TRBJ2-1, with 8 bases lining up with TRBD2. CDR1 LNHDA and CDR2 SQIVND come from the germline V gene (reference sequence). J lost 2 bases, V lost 6 bases, and 9 bases had no gene match. The CDR3 is 16 amino acids. The CDR3 DNA reads TGTGCCAGTAGCCGCACCGGGACTAGTCCCTACAATGAGCAGTTCTTC. Protein: CASSRTGTSPYNEQFF. Complete variable domain (other parts from reference TRBV19 and TRBJ2-1): DGGITQSPKYLFRKEGQNVTLSCEQNLNHDAMYWYRQDPGQGLRLIYYSQIVNDFQKGDIAEGYSVSREKKESFPLTVTSAQKNPTAFYLCASSRTGTSPYNEQFFGPGTRLTVL.

This clonotype counts as medium-sized. This rearrangement joins TRBV7-3 to TRBJ2-5; 15 bases map to TRBD2. Germline V gives CDR1 SGHTA, CDR2 FQGTGA. The V segment lost 5 bases and the J segment 3 bases; nucleotides outside the gene matches: 7. The CDR3 has 17 residues. CDR3 sequence (DNA): TGTGCCAGCAGCCCTGGGACTAGCGGGGGGCGAAAAGAGACCCAGTACTTC. This translates into CASSPGTSGGRKETQYF.

This clonotype was detected only a few times. The rearrangement joins TRBV12-3 or TRBV12-4 to TRBJ1-1; the match to TRBD1 covers 7 bases. The CDR3 loop spans 13 amino acids. V lost 8 bases, J lost 1 base, and 4 bases stayed unmatched. CDR3 nucleotide sequence: TGTGCCAGCTCGGACAGGTCGAACACTGAAGCTTTCTTT. This gives the protein CASSDRSNTEAFF.

The chain is built from TRBV7-2 and TRBJ2-7, with a possible D match to TRBD1 (5 bases). The V end lost 1 base, the J end lost 2 bases, and 6 bases lay between the germline ends. Germline V gene sequence: CDR1 SGHTA, CDR2 FQGNSA. The CDR3 runs 13 residues. The CDR3 sequence is CASSLGQPYEQYF. DNA for the CDR3: TGTGCCAGCAGCTTAGGACAGCCCTACGAGCAGTACTTC.